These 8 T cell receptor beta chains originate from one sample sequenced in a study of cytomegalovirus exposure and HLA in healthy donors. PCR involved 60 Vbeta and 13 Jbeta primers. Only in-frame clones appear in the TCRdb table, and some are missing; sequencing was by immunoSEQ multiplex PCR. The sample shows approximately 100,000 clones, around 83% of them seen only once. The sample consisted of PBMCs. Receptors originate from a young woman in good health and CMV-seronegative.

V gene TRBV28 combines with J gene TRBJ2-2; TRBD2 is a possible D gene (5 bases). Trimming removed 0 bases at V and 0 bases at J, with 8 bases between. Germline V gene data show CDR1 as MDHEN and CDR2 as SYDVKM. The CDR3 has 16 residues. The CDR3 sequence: CASSLWASSNTGELFF. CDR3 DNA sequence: TGTGCCAGCAGTTTATGGGCTAGCTCGAACACCGGGGAGCTGTTTTTT.

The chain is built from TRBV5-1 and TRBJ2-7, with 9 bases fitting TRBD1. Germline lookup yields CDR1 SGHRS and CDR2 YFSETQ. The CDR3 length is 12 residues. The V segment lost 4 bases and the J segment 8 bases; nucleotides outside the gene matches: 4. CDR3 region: CASSTDRGQQYF. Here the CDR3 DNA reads TGCGCCAGCAGCACGGACAGGGGCCAGCAGTACTTC. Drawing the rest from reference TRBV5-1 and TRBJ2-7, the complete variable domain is KAGVTQTPRYLIKTRGQQVTLSCSPISGHRSVSWYQQTPGQGLQFLFEYFSETQRNKGNFPGRFSGRQFSNSRSEMNVSTLELGDSALYLCASSTDRGQQYFGPGTRLTVT.

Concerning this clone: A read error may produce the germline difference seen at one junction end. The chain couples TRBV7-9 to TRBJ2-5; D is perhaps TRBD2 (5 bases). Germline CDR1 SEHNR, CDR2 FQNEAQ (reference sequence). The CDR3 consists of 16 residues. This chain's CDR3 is CSSSLDGVEGSPAQYF. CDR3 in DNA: TGTTCCAGCAGCTTAGATGGGGTCGAGGGCAGCCCGGCCCAGTACTTC.

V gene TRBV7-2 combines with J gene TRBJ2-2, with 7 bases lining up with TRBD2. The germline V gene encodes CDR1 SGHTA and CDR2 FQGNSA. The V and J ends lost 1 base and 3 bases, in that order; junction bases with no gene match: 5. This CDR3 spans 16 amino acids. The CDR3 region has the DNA TGTGCCAGCAGCTTAGAACCGAGCGGGGACACCGGGGAGCTGTTTTTT. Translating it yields CASSLEPSGDTGELFF.

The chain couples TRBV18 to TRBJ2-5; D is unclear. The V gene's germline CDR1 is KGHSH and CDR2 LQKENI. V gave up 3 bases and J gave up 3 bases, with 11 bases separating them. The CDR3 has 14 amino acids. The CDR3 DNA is TGTGCCAGCTCACCCAAGCCTAGTGAAGAGACCCAGTACTTC. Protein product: CASSPKPSEETQYF.

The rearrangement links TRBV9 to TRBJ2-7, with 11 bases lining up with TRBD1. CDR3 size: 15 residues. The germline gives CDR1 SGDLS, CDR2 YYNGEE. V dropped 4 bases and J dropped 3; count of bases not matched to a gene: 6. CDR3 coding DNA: TGTGCCAGCAGCCCGGACAGGGGGCGTTTCTACGAGCAGTACTTC. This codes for CASSPDRGRFYEQYF. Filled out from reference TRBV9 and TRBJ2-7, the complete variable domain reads DSGVTQTPKHLITATGQRVTLRCSPRSGDLSVYWYQQSLDQGLQFLIQYYNGEERAKGNILERFSAQQFPDLHSELNLSSLELGDSALYFCASSPDRGRFYEQYFGPGTRLTVT.

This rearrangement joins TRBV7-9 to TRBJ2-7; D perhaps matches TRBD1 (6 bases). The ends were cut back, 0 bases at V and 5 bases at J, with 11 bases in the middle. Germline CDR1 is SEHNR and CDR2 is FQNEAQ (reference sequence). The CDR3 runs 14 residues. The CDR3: CASSLAGAANEQYF. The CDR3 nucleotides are TGTGCCAGCAGCTTAGCGGGGGCAGCCAACGAGCAGTACTTC.

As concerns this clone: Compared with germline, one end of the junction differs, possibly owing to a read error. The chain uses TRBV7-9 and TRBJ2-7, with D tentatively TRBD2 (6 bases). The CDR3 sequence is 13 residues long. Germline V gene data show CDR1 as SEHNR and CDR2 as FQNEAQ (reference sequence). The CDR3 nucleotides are TGTTCCAGCAGCTCTTTAGTGCGGGGCGAGCAGTACTTC. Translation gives CSSSSLVRGEQYF.